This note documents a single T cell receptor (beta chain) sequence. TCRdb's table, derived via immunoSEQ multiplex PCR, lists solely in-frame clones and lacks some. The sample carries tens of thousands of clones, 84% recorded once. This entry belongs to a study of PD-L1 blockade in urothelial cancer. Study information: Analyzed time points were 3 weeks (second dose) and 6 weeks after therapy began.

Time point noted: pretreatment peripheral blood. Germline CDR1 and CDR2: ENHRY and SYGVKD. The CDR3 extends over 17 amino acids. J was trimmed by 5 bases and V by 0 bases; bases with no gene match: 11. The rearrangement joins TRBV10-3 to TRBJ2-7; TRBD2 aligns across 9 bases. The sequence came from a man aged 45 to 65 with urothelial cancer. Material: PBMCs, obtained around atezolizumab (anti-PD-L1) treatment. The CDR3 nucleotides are TGTGCCATCAGTGAGTCGAAATTTAGCGGGAGAGAAAACGAGCAGTACTTC. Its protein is CAISESKFSGRENEQYF.